This entry describes one TCR beta chain. The data belong to a study of cytotoxic CD8 clonotypes in ibrutinib-treated CLL. Germline V gene sequence: CDR1 LGHNA, CDR2 YNFKEQ. Germline trimming cut 1 base from V and 4 bases from J; bases unmatched to any gene: 6. This CDR3 comprises 17 residues. TCRdb's copy holds only in-frame clones and misses some; the assay was immunoSEQ multiplex PCR. The data show about 310,000 clones, almost 80% seen once. The TCR originated in a human donor with chronic lymphocytic leukemia. This chain connects TRBV4-2 to TRBJ2-7, with 14 bases aligning to TRBD2. Sequences were derived from PBMCs, sampled before ibrutinib treatment. CDR3 in DNA: TGTGCCAGCAGCCAAGTGGGGACTAGCGGGAGTCTTTACGAGCAGTACTTC. It translates to CASSQVGTSGSLYEQYF.